The 27 T cell receptor beta chains below were found in one sample sequenced in a study of brain T cells in children with intractable seizures. Only in-frame clones appear in the TCRdb table, and some are missing; sequencing was by immunoSEQ multiplex PCR. The sample holds some 41,000 clones, 90% seen once. Material: peripheral blood, obtained at surgery. The receptor source for this set is a girl aged 2 to 9 with tuberous sclerosis and intractable seizures.

The chain links TRBV7-8 to TRBJ1-6, with 7 bases matching TRBD1. The CDR3 spans 15 residues. Germline V lookup: CDR1 SGHVS, CDR2 FQNEAQ. With 3 bases clipped from V and 5 bases from J, the junction kept 4 bases outside the gene matches. The CDR3 DNA is TGTGCCAGCAGCTTCGAGACAGGGAATAATTCACCCCTCCACTTT. Translating gives CASSFETGNNSPLHF.

The gene calls are TRBV11-2 and TRBJ2-2; 9 bases align to TRBD1. The J segment lost 3 bases and the V segment lost 6 bases, leaving 8 bases of the junction unmatched. Germline V CDR1 and CDR2: SGHAT, FQNNGV. The CDR3 runs 16 residues. This chain's CDR3 is CASRHRDRDYTGELFF. CDR3 DNA: TGTGCCAGCAGGCACCGGGACAGGGACTACACCGGGGAGCTGTTTTTT.

The chain carries TRBV6-2 or TRBV6-3 and TRBJ2-7; D is perhaps TRBD1 or TRBD2 (5 bases each). Germline V gene sequence: CDR1 MNHEY, CDR2 SVGEGT. Trimming removed 6 bases from V and 3 bases from J, with 18 bases in between. CDR3 size: 15 residues. DNA for the CDR3: TGTGCCAGCAGATACAGTCACGGGGCGAACTACGAGCAGTACGTC. This codes for CASRYSHGANYEQYV.

The rearrangement uses TRBV7-8 and TRBJ1-6; D not resolved. CDR1 is SGHVS, CDR2 FQNEAQ, per germline. This CDR3 region has 16 residues. The ends were cut back, 1 base at V and 7 bases at J, with 14 bases in the middle. The CDR3 DNA reads TGTGCCAGCAGCTTAGGACTGGGTCGGACGAATTCACCCCTCCACTTT. Protein product: CASSLGLGRTNSPLHF.

The sample holds one count of this clone. V and J are TRBV5-6 and TRBJ1-2; tentative D call: TRBD1 (6 bases). The germline gives CDR1 SGHDT, CDR2 YYEEEE. The CDR3 extends over 14 amino acids. Trimming took 4 bases from V and 2 from J, leaving 12 bases between them. CDR3 region: CASSPDRRNYGYTF. The CDR3 DNA follows: TGTGCCAGCAGCCCGGACAGAAGGAACTATGGCTACACCTTC.

The chain is built from TRBV19 and TRBJ1-2; 8 positions match TRBD1. Germline CDR1 reads LNHDA; CDR2 reads SQIVND (reference sequence). V shed 8 bases, J shed 5 bases, and the junction held 7 bases outside the gene matches. The CDR3 loop spans 13 amino acids. The CDR3 protein is CASEKDRGYGYTF. The DNA of the CDR3 is TGTGCCAGTGAGAAAGACAGGGGTTATGGCTACACCTTC.

CDR3 loop: CASSLGEISPRDYGYTF. CDR3 coding DNA: TGTGCCAGCAGCTTAGGGGAGATTAGCCCTAGAGACTATGGCTACACCTTC. This sequence joins TRBV7-9 and TRBJ1-2; D gene unclear. Trimming took 1 base from V and 3 from J, leaving 18 bases between them. From germline, CDR1 is SEHNR and CDR2 FQNEAQ (reference sequence). CDR3 size: 17 residues.

This clone was recorded only once. The chain combines TRBV19 with TRBJ1-5; unclear D gene. The CDR3 loop spans 14 amino acids. Trimming removed 3 bases from V and 7 bases from J, with 13 bases in between. Germline CDR1 reads LNHDA; CDR2 reads SQIVND (reference sequence). CDR3 protein: CASSIERPNQPQHF. For the CDR3, the DNA is TGTGCCAGTAGTATCGAACGGCCGAACCAGCCCCAGCATTTT. Full variable domain (outside the CDR3, taken from reference TRBV19 and TRBJ1-5): DGGITQSPKYLFRKEGQNVTLSCEQNLNHDAMYWYRQDPGQGLRLIYYSQIVNDFQKGDIAEGYSVSREKKESFPLTVTSAQKNPTAFYLCASSIERPNQPQHFGDGTRLSIL.

This rearrangement joins TRBV29-1 to TRBJ1-1; no firm D call. The CDR3 is 14 residues long. V dropped 6 bases and J dropped 1 base, with 15 bases sitting between them. Germline CDR1 is SQVTM and CDR2 is ANQGSEA. The CDR3 sequence: CSVESAGANTEAFF. As DNA, the CDR3 is TGCAGCGTGGAATCGGCAGGCGCGAACACTGAAGCTTTCTTT.

The chain joins TRBV6-4 to TRBJ1-2; 8 nucleotides align to TRBD1. CDR1 MRHNA and CDR2 SNTAGT come from the germline V gene. Trimming removed 2 bases from V and 4 bases from J; junction bases left unmatched: 0. There are 13 residues in the CDR3. The CDR3: CASSDDRGYGYTF. The CDR3 nucleotides are TGTGCCAGCAGTGACGACAGGGGCTATGGCTACACCTTC.

Here the CDR3 DNA reads TGTGCCAGCAGTTACAAGGGATCTGGGGCCAACGTCCTGACTTTC. Its protein is CASSYKGSGANVLTF. The V gene is TRBV6-5, the J gene TRBJ2-6; D gene uncertain. CDR1 is MNHEY, CDR2 SVGAGI, per germline. Trimming pared 2 bases from V and 1 base from J, leaving 6 bases between. The CDR3 extends over 15 amino acids.

This clone has just one count. V is TRBV27 and J is TRBJ1-2; TRBD1 is a possible D gene (6 bases). The V end lost 3 bases, the J end lost 6 bases, and 11 bases lay between the germline ends. This CDR3 is built from 13 residues. Germline assignment: CDR1 MNHEY and CDR2 SMNVEV (reference sequence). The CDR3 DNA reads TGTGCCAGCAGTTTGGGGGGGGCGGATGGCTACACCTTC. This sequence encodes CASSLGGADGYTF.

This sequence joins TRBV28 and TRBJ1-2; D might be TRBD1 (6 bases). The germline V gene encodes CDR1 MDHEN and CDR2 SYDVKM. There are 13 residues in the CDR3. V was trimmed by 6 bases and J by 4 bases, leaving 12 bases between them. CDR3 amino acids: CASRPGETYGYTF. DNA of the CDR3: TGTGCCAGCAGGCCAGGGGAAACCTATGGCTACACCTTC.

This chain uses TRBV27 with TRBJ1-1; 9 positions agree with TRBD1. Germline CDR1 and CDR2: MNHEY and SMNVEV (reference sequence). The CDR3 has 17 residues. V shed 3 bases, J shed 0 bases, and the junction held 8 bases outside the gene matches. This CDR3 reads CASSFSGTGTMNTEAFF. CDR3 DNA sequence: TGTGCCAGCAGTTTTTCCGGGACAGGGACGATGAACACTGAAGCTTTCTTT.

The genes are TRBV5-1 and TRBJ2-3; D gene uncertain. The CDR3 contains 13 residues. V shed 1 base and J shed 4 bases, with 7 bases lying between them. Germline CDR1 is SGHRS and CDR2 is YFSETQ. The CDR3 bases are TGCGCCAGCAGCTTGAGGTTGGCAGATACGCAGTATTTT. Protein: CASSLRLADTQYF.

The V and J genes are TRBV5-5 and TRBJ1-4, with TRBD1 as a possible D gene (5 bases). This CDR3 is 15 amino acids long. V gave up 1 base and J gave up 4 bases, with 11 bases separating them. Germline CDR1 SGHKS, CDR2 YYEKEE (reference sequence). The chain's CDR3 is CASSLLGTYNEKLFF. CDR3 DNA: TGTGCCAGCAGCTTGCTAGGGACTTATAATGAAAAACTGTTTTTT. Variable domain in full (rest from reference TRBV5-5 and TRBJ1-4): DAGVTQSPTHLIKTRGQQVTLRCSPISGHKSVSWYQQVLGQGPQFIFQYYEKEERGRGNFPDRFSARQFPNYSSELNVNALLLGDSALYLCASSLLGTYNEKLFFGSGTQLSVL.

This rearrangement joins TRBV21-1 to TRBJ1-5. TRBV21-1 is assigned pseudogene status. This CDR3 spans 12 amino acids. The CDR3 region is CASSKRDQTQHF. CDR3 nucleotides: TGTGCCAGCAGCAAAAGGGACCAAACCCAGCATTTT.

In this sample, this clone turned up once. The CDR3 spells CASSYSKGGGTDTQYF. The CDR3 DNA follows: TGTGCCAGCAGTTACTCGAAGGGGGGAGGCACAGATACGCAGTATTTT. This rearrangement joins TRBV6-5 to TRBJ2-3, with D perhaps matching TRBD1 or TRBD2 (6 bases each). The V end was cut by 0 bases, the J end by 1 base, with 11 bases between. CDR1 and CDR2 from the germline V gene are MNHEY and SVGAGI. The CDR3 runs 16 residues.

The V and J genes are TRBV9 and TRBJ1-6, with 7 bases lining up with TRBD1. There are 14 residues in the CDR3. Germline V gene data show CDR1 as SGDLS and CDR2 as YYNGEE. V was clipped by 4 bases and J by 13 bases; unmatched bases: 11. As DNA, the CDR3 is TGTGCCAGCAGCACTGGGACAGAAACAGTGCCCCTCCACTTT. Translating gives CASSTGTETVPLHF.

CDR3 region: CATSRVEFEAFF. As DNA, the CDR3 is TGTGCCACCAGCAGAGTTGAGTTTGAAGCTTTCTTT. The chain is built from TRBV15 and TRBJ1-1; D is uncertain. Germline assignment: CDR1 LNHNV and CDR2 YYDKDF (reference sequence). The CDR3 length is 12 residues. Trimming removed 1 base from V and 7 bases from J, with 7 bases in between.

The J gene is TRBJ2-1, the V gene TRBV29-1, with TRBD2 identical over 12 bases. Germline assignment: CDR1 SQVTM and CDR2 ANQGSEA. The CDR3 loop spans 15 amino acids. The ends lost 7 bases at V and 8 bases at J; junction bases unmatched: 12. Here the CDR3 reads CSAPIFTSGGYEQFF. The CDR3 nucleotides are TGCAGCGCGCCCATATTCACTAGCGGGGGGTATGAGCAGTTCTTC.

V usage is TRBV5-1 and J usage is TRBJ2-7; unclear D gene. This CDR3 spans 13 amino acids. V was pared by 0 bases and J by 3 bases, with 7 bases between. The germline CDR1 and CDR2 sequences are SGHRS and YFSETQ. Here the CDR3 reads CASSLAVDYEQYF. The DNA of the CDR3 is TGCGCCAGCAGCTTGGCTGTGGACTACGAGCAGTACTTC.

The chain employs TRBV19 and TRBJ1-1; the D gene is possibly TRBD1 (5 bases). Deletions cut 6 bases from V and 5 bases from J, with 10 bases between. The CDR3 is 12 amino acids. CDR1 and CDR2 from the germline V gene are LNHDA and SQIVND (reference sequence). CDR3 coding DNA: TGTGCCAGTAGAGGGGTGAGAACTGAAGCTTTCTTT. This codes for CASRGVRTEAFF.

J is TRBJ2-2 and V is TRBV10-3, with D unresolved. The CDR3 covers 13 residues. V lost 6 bases, J lost 3 bases, and 8 bases lay in between. Germline V gene lookup returns CDR1 ENHRY and CDR2 SYGVKD. The CDR3 here is CAISGSDTGELFF. The DNA for the CDR3 is TGTGCCATCAGCGGGTCAGACACCGGGGAGCTGTTTTTT.

The CDR3 DNA is TGCGCCAGCAACATACTATTAGCCTATGGCTACACCTTC. Translation gives CASNILLAYGYTF. The V and J genes are TRBV5-1 and TRBJ1-2; D unresolved. The CDR3 spans 13 residues. Germline CDR1 and CDR2: SGHRS and YFSETQ. The V gene lost 6 bases and the J gene lost 4 bases, with 13 bases spanning the gap.

The chain has TRBV5-1 and TRBJ2-5; 10 nucleotides line up with TRBD1. Germline assignment: CDR1 SGHRS and CDR2 YFSETQ. J lost 2 bases, V lost 0 bases, and 7 bases had no gene match. The CDR3 totals 17 residues. CDR3 coding DNA: TGCGCCAGCAGCTTGGACGGGACAGGGGCCCCTCAAGAGACCCAGTACTTC. Encoded protein: CASSLDGTGAPQETQYF.

The V call is TRBV28, the J call TRBJ1-1, with TRBD1 identical over 7 bases. Trimming at V came to 5 bases and at J to 5 bases, leaving 8 bases not matched to a gene. CDR3 size: 14 residues. Germline CDR1 and CDR2: MDHEN and SYDVKM. The CDR3 nucleotides read TGTGCCAGCAGTACCAACAGGGGATGGACTGAAGCTTTCTTT. This codes for CASSTNRGWTEAFF.